This T cell receptor (beta chain) came from a study of OX40 agonist ivuxolimab in advanced cancers. Study-wide findings and caveats: No antigen was identified for the clonally expanded peripheral T cells.

CDR3 length equals 12 residues. V dropped 9 bases and J dropped 5 bases, with 13 bases sitting between them. CDR1 MNHNS and CDR2 SASEGT come from the germline V gene. A note on this clone: Antigen: not known.

Sequenced by immunoSEQ multiplex PCR; TCRdb stores in-frame clones only, minus some. The profile covers approximately 82,000 clones, with 88% appearing a single time and around 4.3% taken by the ten largest. Baseline, cycle 4 day 1, and cycle 7 day 1 were the blood sampling points. The clonotype originates from an adult with an advanced solid tumor such as melanoma, head and neck, liver or kidney cancer. This specimen was CD4+ or CD8+ T cells sorted from blood, taken in a trial of the OX40 agonist ivuxolimab. The chain links TRBV6-1 to TRBJ1-2; possible D gene TRBD1, 5 bases. The CDR3 loop reads CARGEGGYGYTF. CDR3 nucleotide sequence: TGTGCCAGAGGGGAGGGAGGATATGGCTACACCTTC.